These T cell receptor beta chains were read from a single sample in a study of T cell responses to AZD1222 COVID-19 vaccine. Repertoires were generated with immunoSEQ multiplex PCR, while TCRdb's copy carries only in-frame clones and drops some. The data hold about 140,000 clones, with over 85% observed a single time. The sequenced sample was peripheral blood, obtained on day 0 of AZD1222 vaccination. The receptors come from an adult in good health. Both conserved end residues are trimmed from each CDR3. Size tells how often a clone was seen (once, few, many) or the class of an expanded clone, and some rows leave it out.

v_call clone_size cdr3_aa
TRBV7-9 . ASSSMGGGNTIY
TRBV7-2 . ASSPGGSRGPNTGELF
TRBV27 . ASNPSPLLADSYEQY
TRBV5-1 . ASSLGGSDTQY
TRBV9 . ASSVLGKDTEAF
TRBV5-4 . ASSLYGKGNEQY
TRBV19 . ASSRQGNEKLF
TRBV5-1 . ASSPPNSYNEQF
TRBV7-8 . ASSKGTGRDTIY
TRBV7-7 . ASSFLVGQQETQY
TRBV5-4 . ASSLGFQGTGNTIY
TRBV5-1 . ASSPTGIGSPLH
TRBV28 . ASSPRSFGHEQY
TRBV7-2 . ASSFGYSGRKAF
TRBV19 . ASSIVPGGFYNEQF
TRBV7-2 . ASSLGWDTEAF
TRBV29-1 . SVVQLAVNNEQF
TRBV6-5 . ASSRQGARTGELF
TRBV7-9 . ASSLAGWDQEAF
TRBV4-1 once ASSQILAGSYNEQF
TRBV3-1/TRBV3-2 . ASSQDPQGRETQY
TRBV27 . ASSLGGHSTEAF
TRBV6-2/TRBV6-3 . ASSRQGGQRTDTQY
TRBV3-1/TRBV3-2 once ASSQETWGGPLH
TRBV7-2 . ASSLGRLEIQY
TRBV28 . ATRTGGEKLF
TRBV6-5 . ASSYGTGLYNEQF
TRBV28 . ASSRGGRETQY
TRBV3-1/TRBV3-2 . ASSHGVGEAF
TRBV2 . ASSRDSSNQPQH
TRBV13 once ASRLRGVGANVLT
TRBV6-2/TRBV6-3 . ASSYDTSGPVNNEQF
TRBV19 . ASSFYRGPYEQY
TRBV11-1 . ASSFSREGAYEQY
TRBV25-1 . ASSILGTGGEKLF
TRBV5-1 . ASSLVGRSDTEAF
TRBV6-4 . ASIRLLRETQY
TRBV28 . ASSSTSGGAAEQF
TRBV7-9 . ASSPDSMNTEAF